This T cell receptor beta chain was documented in a study of metastatic and nonmetastatic thyroid tumors. Patients had received no treatment of any kind before thyroid surgery. TCRdb re-called the PCR reads via MiXCR. The sample carries under 20,000 clones, 30% to 40% recorded once. CDR3 length: 14 amino acids. The V end was cut by 1 base, the J end by 13 bases, with 14 bases between. CDR1 is MNHNS and CDR2 is SASEGT in the germline V gene. Sequencing input: tumor tissue. The chain is built from TRBV6-1 and TRBJ1-6; no firm D call. The source is a female donor with papillary thyroid cancer or a benign thyroid nodule (not recorded which). Some clones in this sample may be carry-over from other donors' samples. The CDR3 DNA sequence: TGTGCCAGCAGTGAAGACACTTGGGAATCTCCCCTCCACTTT. The encoded protein is CASSEDTWESPLHF.